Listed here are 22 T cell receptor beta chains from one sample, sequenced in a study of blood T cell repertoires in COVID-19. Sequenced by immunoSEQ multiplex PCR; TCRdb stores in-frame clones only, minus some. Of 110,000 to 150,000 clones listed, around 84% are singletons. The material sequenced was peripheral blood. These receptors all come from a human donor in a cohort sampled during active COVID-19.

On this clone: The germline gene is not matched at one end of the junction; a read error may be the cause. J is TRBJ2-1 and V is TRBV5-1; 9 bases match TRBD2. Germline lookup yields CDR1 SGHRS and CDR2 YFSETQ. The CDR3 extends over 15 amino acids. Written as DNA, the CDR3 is TGCGCCAGCTACAGTAGCGGGGGCTCCAACAATGAGCAGTTCTTC. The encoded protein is CASYSSGGSNNEQFF.

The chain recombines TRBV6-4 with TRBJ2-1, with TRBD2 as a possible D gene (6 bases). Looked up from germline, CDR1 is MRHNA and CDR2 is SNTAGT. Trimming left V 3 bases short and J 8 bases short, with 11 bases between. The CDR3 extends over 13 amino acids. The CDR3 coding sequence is TGTGCCAGCAGTGAGGGGGGTGTCGATGAGCAGTTCTTC. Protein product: CASSEGGVDEQFF.

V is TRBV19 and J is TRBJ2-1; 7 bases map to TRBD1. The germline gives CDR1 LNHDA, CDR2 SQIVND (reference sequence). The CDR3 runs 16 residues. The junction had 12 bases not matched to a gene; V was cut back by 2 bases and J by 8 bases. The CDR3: CASSIWGQSGKDEQFF. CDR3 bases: TGTGCCAGTAGTATATGGGGACAGAGTGGTAAGGATGAGCAGTTCTTC.

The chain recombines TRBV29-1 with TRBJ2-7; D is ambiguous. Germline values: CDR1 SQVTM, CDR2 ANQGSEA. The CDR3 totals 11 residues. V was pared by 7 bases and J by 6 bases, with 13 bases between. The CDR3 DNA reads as TGCAGCGCCAGACAACGTGGCGAGCAGTACTTC. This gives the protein CSARQRGEQYF.

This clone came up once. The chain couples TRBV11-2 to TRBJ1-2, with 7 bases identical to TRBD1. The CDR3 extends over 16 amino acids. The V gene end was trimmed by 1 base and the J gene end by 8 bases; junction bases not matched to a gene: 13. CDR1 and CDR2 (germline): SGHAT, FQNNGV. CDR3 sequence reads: CASSLGLQGVRNGYTF. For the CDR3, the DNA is TGTGCCAGCAGCTTAGGCCTCCAGGGGGTGAGGAACGGCTACACCTTC.

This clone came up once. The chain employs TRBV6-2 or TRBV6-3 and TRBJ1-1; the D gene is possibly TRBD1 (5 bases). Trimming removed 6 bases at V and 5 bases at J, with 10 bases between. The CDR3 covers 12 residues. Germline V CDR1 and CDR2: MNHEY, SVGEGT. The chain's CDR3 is CASSFGQTEAFF. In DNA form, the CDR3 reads TGTGCCAGCAGCTTCGGACAAACTGAAGCTTTCTTT.

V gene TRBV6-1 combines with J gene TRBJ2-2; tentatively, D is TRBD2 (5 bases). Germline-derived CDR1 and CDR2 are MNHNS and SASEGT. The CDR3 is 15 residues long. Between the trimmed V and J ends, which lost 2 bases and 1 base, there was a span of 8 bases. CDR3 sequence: CASSEWAGNTGELFF. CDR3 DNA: TGTGCCAGCAGTGAATGGGCGGGGAACACCGGGGAGCTGTTTTTT.

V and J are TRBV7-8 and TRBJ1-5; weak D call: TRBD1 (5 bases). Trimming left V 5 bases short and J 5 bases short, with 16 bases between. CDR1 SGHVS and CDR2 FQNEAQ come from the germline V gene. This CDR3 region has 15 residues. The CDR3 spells CASSPTQGGDQPQHF. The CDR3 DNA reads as TGTGCCAGCAGCCCCACTCAGGGAGGGGATCAGCCCCAGCATTTT.

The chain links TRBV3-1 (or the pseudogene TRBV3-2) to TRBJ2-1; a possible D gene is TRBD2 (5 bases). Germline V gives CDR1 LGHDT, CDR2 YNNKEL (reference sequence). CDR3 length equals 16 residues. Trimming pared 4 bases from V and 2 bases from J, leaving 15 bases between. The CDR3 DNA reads TGTGCCAGCAGCCGCCCCGGGGATCTCGCCTACAATGAGCAGTTCTTC. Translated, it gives CASSRPGDLAYNEQFF.

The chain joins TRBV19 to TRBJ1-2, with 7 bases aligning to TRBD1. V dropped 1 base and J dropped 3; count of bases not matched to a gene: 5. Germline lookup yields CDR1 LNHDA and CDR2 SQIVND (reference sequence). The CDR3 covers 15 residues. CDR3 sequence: CASSIVRGRDYGYTF. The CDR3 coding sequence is TGTGCCAGTAGTATAGTGAGGGGGCGAGACTATGGCTACACCTTC.

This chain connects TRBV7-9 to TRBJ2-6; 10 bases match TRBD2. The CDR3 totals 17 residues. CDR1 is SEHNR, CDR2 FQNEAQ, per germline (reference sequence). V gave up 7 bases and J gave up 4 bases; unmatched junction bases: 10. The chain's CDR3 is CASTEQREGKGANVLTF. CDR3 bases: TGTGCCAGCACCGAGCAGCGGGAGGGGAAAGGGGCCAACGTCCTGACTTTC.

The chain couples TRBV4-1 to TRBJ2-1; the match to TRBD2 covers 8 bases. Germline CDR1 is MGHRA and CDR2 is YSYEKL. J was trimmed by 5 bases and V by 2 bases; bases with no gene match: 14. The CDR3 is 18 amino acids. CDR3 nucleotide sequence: TGCGCCAGCAGCCAACTCCCCGGGAGCGGGGGCGCCAACAATGAGCAGTTCTTC. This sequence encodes CASSQLPGSGGANNEQFF.

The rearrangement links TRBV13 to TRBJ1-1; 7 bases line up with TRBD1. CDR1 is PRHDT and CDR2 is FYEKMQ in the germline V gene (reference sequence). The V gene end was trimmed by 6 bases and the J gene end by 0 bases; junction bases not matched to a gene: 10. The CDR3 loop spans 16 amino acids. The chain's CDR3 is CASRHRTGRVNTEAFF. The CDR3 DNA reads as TGTGCCAGCAGACACCGGACAGGAAGGGTGAACACTGAAGCTTTCTTT.

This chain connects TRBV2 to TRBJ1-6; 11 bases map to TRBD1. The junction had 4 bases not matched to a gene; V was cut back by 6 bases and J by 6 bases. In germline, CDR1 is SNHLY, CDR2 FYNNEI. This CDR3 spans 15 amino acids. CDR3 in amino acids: CASRWGTGGNSPLHF. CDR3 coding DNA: TGTGCCAGCAGGTGGGGGACAGGGGGTAATTCACCCCTCCACTTT.

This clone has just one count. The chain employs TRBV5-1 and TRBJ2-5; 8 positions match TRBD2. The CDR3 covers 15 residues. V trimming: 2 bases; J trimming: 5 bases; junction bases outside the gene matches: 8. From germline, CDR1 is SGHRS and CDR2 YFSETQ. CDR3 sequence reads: CASSFRGGRWETQYF. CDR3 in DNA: TGCGCCAGCAGCTTTCGGGGGGGGCGCTGGGAGACCCAGTACTTC.

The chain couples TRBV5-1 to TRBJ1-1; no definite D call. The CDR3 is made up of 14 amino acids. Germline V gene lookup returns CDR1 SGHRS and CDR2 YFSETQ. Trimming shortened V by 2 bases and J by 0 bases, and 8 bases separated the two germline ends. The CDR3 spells CASSLGGMNTEAFF. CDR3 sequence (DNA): TGCGCCAGCAGCTTAGGAGGCATGAACACTGAAGCTTTCTTT.

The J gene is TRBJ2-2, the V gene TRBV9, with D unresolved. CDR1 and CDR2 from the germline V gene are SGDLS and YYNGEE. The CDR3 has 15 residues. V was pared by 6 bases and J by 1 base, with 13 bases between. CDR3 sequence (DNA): TGTGCCAGCACCCAGACATCGGAGAACACCGGGGAGCTGTTTTTT. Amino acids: CASTQTSENTGELFF.

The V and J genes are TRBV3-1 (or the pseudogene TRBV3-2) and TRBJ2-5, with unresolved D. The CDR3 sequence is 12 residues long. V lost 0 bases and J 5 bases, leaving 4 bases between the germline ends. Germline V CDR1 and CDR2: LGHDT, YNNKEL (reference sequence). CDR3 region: CASSQERETQYF. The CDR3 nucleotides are TGTGCCAGCAGCCAAGAACGGGAGACCCAGTACTTC.

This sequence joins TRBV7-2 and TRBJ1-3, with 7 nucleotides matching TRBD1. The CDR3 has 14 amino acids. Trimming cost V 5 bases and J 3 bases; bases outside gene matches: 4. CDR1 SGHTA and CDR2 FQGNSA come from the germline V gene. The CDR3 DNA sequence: TGTGCCAGCAGCCCACGACAGGGTGGAAACACCATATATTTT. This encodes CASSPRQGGNTIYF.

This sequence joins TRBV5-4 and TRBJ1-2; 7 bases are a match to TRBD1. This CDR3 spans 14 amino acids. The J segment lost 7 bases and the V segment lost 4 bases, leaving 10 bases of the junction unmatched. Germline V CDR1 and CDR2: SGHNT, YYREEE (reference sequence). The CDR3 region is CASSPGQNAFGYTF. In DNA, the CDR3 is TGTGCCAGCAGCCCGGGACAGAACGCGTTTGGCTACACCTTC. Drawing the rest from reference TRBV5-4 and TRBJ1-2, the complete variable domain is ETGVTQSPTHLIKTRGQQVTLRCSSQSGHNTVSWYQQALGQGPQFIFQYYREEENGRGNFPPRFSGLQFPNYSSELNVNALELDDSALYLCASSPGQNAFGYTFGSGTRLTVV.

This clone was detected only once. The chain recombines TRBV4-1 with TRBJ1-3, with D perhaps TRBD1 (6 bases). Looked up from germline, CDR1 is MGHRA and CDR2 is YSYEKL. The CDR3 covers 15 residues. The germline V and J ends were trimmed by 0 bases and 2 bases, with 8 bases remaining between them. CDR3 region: CASSQDRGTGNTIYF. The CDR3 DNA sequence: TGCGCCAGCAGCCAAGACAGGGGTACTGGAAACACCATATATTTT.

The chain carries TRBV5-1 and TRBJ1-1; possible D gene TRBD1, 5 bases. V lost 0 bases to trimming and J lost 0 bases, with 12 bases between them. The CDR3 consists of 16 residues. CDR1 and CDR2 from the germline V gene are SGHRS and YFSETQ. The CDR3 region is CASSLAGGEVNTEAFF. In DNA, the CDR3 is TGCGCCAGCAGCTTGGCCGGGGGAGAAGTGAACACTGAAGCTTTCTTT.